A selection of T cell receptor beta chains follows, all from one sample in a study of blood T cell repertoires in COVID-19. Some clones are missing from TCRdb's copy, which holds only in-frame ones; the method was immunoSEQ multiplex PCR. The sample yields about 200,000 clones, approximately 81% seen once. Sequenced: peripheral blood. The receptors were gathered from a woman over 75 with acute or convalescent COVID-19. CDR3s include the opening cysteine and the closing phenylalanine or tryptophan. A D gene is named only where the DNA matches it firmly. Expanded clones get a size class; other rows say once, few or many, or leave the size out.

d_gene: TRBD2; abundance: NA; j_gene: TRBJ2-3; v_gene: TRBV27; CDR3nt: TGTGCCAGCAGTACCCGTCCCATTCGGGGGGGGTATACGCAGTATTTT; CDR3aa: CASSTRPIRGGYTQYF
d_gene: NA; abundance: once; j_gene: TRBJ1-2; v_gene: TRBV18; CDR3nt: TGTGCCAGCTCACAAAACGTGGAGGGGATCGGCGACTATGGCTACACCTTC; CDR3aa: CASSQNVEGIGDYGYTF
d_gene: TRBD1; abundance: NA; j_gene: TRBJ2-7; v_gene: TRBV19; CDR3nt: TGTGCCAGTAGTACATGGGGACAGGGGGCTTCCTACGAGCAGTACTTC; CDR3aa: CASSTWGQGASYEQYF
d_gene: TRBD1; abundance: NA; j_gene: TRBJ1-4; v_gene: TRBV30; CDR3nt: TGTGCCTGGAGAGGCCGACAGGGGCGTGAAAAACTGTTTTTT; CDR3aa: CAWRGRQGREKLFF
d_gene: TRBD2; abundance: NA; j_gene: TRBJ2-1; v_gene: TRBV7-3; CDR3nt: TGTGCCAGCAGCTTACGCGGCCTAGCGGACTACTCTCACAATGAGCAGTTCTTC; CDR3aa: CASSLRGLADYSHNEQFF
d_gene: NA; abundance: NA; j_gene: TRBJ1-2; v_gene: TRBV2; CDR3nt: TGTGCCAGCAGTAATTTGGGTCTGACAGGAAACTATGGCTACACCTTC; CDR3aa: CASSNLGLTGNYGYTF
d_gene: NA; abundance: NA; j_gene: TRBJ2-2; v_gene: TRBV11-3; CDR3nt: TGTGCCAGCAGCTCCGCCACGACAGGAATCAACACCGGGGAGCTGTTTTTT; CDR3aa: CASSSATTGINTGELFF
d_gene: NA; abundance: NA; j_gene: TRBJ2-5; v_gene: TRBV5-1; CDR3nt: TGCGCCAGCAGCGAAGCGGGACAGGCACAAGAGACCCAGTACTTC; CDR3aa: CASSEAGQAQETQYF
d_gene: TRBD2; abundance: NA; j_gene: TRBJ2-3; v_gene: TRBV7-9; CDR3nt: TGTGCCAGCAGCTTCCTAGCGGGAGGTCGTGGAGATACGCAGTATTTT; CDR3aa: CASSFLAGGRGDTQYF
d_gene: NA; abundance: NA; j_gene: TRBJ1-6; v_gene: TRBV6-5; CDR3nt: TGTGCCAGCCCCACGACAGGAGATAATTCACCCCTCCACTTT; CDR3aa: CASPTTGDNSPLHF
d_gene: TRBD2; abundance: NA; j_gene: TRBJ2-3; v_gene: TRBV18; CDR3nt: TGTGCCAGCTCACCGGGACTAGCGGGGACCACAGATACGCAGTATTTT; CDR3aa: CASSPGLAGTTDTQYF
d_gene: TRBD2; abundance: NA; j_gene: TRBJ2-3; v_gene: TRBV6-5; CDR3nt: TGTGCCAGCAGTTACGTACTAGCGGGAGGAGATACGCAGTATTTT; CDR3aa: CASSYVLAGGDTQYF
d_gene: TRBD2; abundance: NA; j_gene: TRBJ2-7; v_gene: TRBV28; CDR3nt: TGTGCCAGCAGGGCTAGCGGGGGGACCTACGAGCAGTACTTC; CDR3aa: CASRASGGTYEQYF
d_gene: TRBD1; abundance: NA; j_gene: TRBJ1-2; v_gene: TRBV18; CDR3nt: TGTGCCAGCTCAGAGGACAGGGTGACTGGCTACACCTTC; CDR3aa: CASSEDRVTGYTF
d_gene: NA; abundance: NA; j_gene: TRBJ2-7; v_gene: TRBV2; CDR3nt: TGTGCCAGCAACAGGGAGGGACCCTACTACGAGCAGTACTTC; CDR3aa: CASNREGPYYEQYF
d_gene: TRBD1; abundance: few; j_gene: TRBJ1-2; v_gene: TRBV10-3; CDR3nt: TGTGCCATCTCGGACAGGGGCCACAGTGGCTACACCTTC; CDR3aa: CAISDRGHSGYTF
d_gene: TRBD1; abundance: NA; j_gene: TRBJ2-2; v_gene: TRBV4-1; CDR3nt: TGCGCCAGCAGCCAACACGTGGGACAGGGGGCCGGGGAGCTGTTTTTT; CDR3aa: CASSQHVGQGAGELFF
d_gene: TRBD1; abundance: NA; j_gene: TRBJ1-2; v_gene: TRBV6-5; CDR3nt: TGTGCCAGCAGGTCCGGGACAGAGACGGGTGGCTACACCTTC; CDR3aa: CASRSGTETGGYTF
d_gene: TRBD1; abundance: NA; j_gene: TRBJ1-2; v_gene: TRBV18; CDR3nt: TGTGCCAGCTCCCGGGACAGGGCGAGGCGGCCGGATGGCTACACCTTC; CDR3aa: CASSRDRARRPDGYTF
d_gene: TRBD2; abundance: few; j_gene: TRBJ2-7; v_gene: TRBV5-1; CDR3nt: TGCGCCAGCAGGAGCTATAGCGGGAGGAAAGACTACGAGCAGTACTTC; CDR3aa: CASRSYSGRKDYEQYF
d_gene: TRBD1; abundance: NA; j_gene: TRBJ2-3; v_gene: TRBV18; CDR3nt: TGTGCCAGCTCATTCCGGACAGGGTCAGATACGCAGTATTTT; CDR3aa: CASSFRTGSDTQYF
d_gene: NA; abundance: NA; j_gene: TRBJ1-1; v_gene: TRBV30; CDR3nt: TGTGCCTGGAGTGGACAGACGAACACTGAAGCTTTCTTT; CDR3aa: CAWSGQTNTEAFF
d_gene: NA; abundance: NA; j_gene: TRBJ2-5; v_gene: TRBV11-2; CDR3nt: TGTGCCAGCACCGCCGGAGAGACCCAGTACTTC; CDR3aa: CASTAGETQYF
d_gene: TRBD1; abundance: NA; j_gene: TRBJ1-2; v_gene: TRBV5-1; CDR3nt: TGCGCCAGCAGCTCCACCACAGGGGGGGAAGGCTACACCTTC; CDR3aa: CASSSTTGGEGYTF